This is a list of T cell receptor beta chains from one sample in a study of blood T cell repertoires in COVID-19. Measured with immunoSEQ multiplex PCR; TCRdb has only the in-frame clones, and not every one. Altogether over 200,000 clones are present, more than 80% being singletons, with the ten largest covering 7.8%. The sample comprised peripheral blood. All receptors come from a woman at least 80 years old with COVID-19, enrolled during active disease. Each CDR3 is given with its conserved first and last residue. A D gene is named only where the DNA matches it firmly. Clone size is given for some rows only: seen once, a few or many times, or a class if the clone is expanded.

.	TRBV10-3	.	TRBJ1-3	TGTGCCATCAGCTCCGTCCTTGAACTCGACAGCTTCTCCTCTGGAAACACCATATATTTT	CAISSVLELDSFSSGNTIYF
.	TRBV4-1	few	TRBJ1-5	TGCGCCAGCAGCCAGGACCCCGGGACACCCAATCAGCCCCAGCATTTT	CASSQDPGTPNQPQHF
.	TRBV10-3	few	TRBJ1-4	TGTGCCACAGGGGCCGTGGATGAAAAACTGTTTTTT	CATGAVDEKLFF
.	TRBV10-3	.	TRBJ2-5	TGTGCCATCAGTGGACAGGTGGGGGAGACCCAGTACTTC	CAISGQVGETQYF
TRBD1	TRBV4-1	few	TRBJ1-6	TGCGCCAGCAGCACCAGGGGGGACTATAATTCACCCCTCCACTTT	CASSTRGDYNSPLHF
TRBD1	TRBV18	.	TRBJ1-4	TGTGCCAGCTCCTTCGCAGAGTTCGGGACAGGGGCAAAACTGTTTTTT	CASSFAEFGTGAKLFF
.	TRBV7-2	.	TRBJ2-5	TGTGCCAGCAGGTCACCAGCGGAGACCCAGTACTTC	CASRSPAETQYF
.	TRBV5-1	.	TRBJ1-5	TGCGCCAGCAGCTTGGGCGCAGGGACTAATCAGCCCCAGCATTTT	CASSLGAGTNQPQHF
.	TRBV7-2	.	TRBJ2-7	TGTGCCAGCAGCTTAGAGGTAGCGGCTAGCGAGCAGTACTTC	CASSLEVAASEQYF
.	TRBV7-9	.	TRBJ2-2	TGTGCCAGCAGCTCCACGAACACCGGGGAGCTGTTTTTT	CASSSTNTGELFF
.	TRBV28	.	TRBJ1-1	TGTGCAACTAACGGGGGGCTGAGCACTGAAGCTTTCTTT	CATNGGLSTEAFF
.	TRBV15	.	TRBJ1-1	TGTGCCACCAGCAGAGATCTCAGGGGTACGTACACTGAAGCTTTCTTT	CATSRDLRGTYTEAFF
.	TRBV29-1	.	TRBJ2-7	TGCAGCGTTGTGCGCTGTCGCGACTTC	CSVVRCRDF
TRBD2	TRBV6-4	once	TRBJ2-5	TGTGCCAGCGCCCTGGAACTAGCGGGGGGGGAGACCCAGTACTTC	CASALELAGGETQYF
.	TRBV7-9	.	TRBJ1-4	TGTGCCAGCAGCCCGACGGGGGGGGCAGGGGAAAAACTGTTTTTT	CASSPTGGAGEKLFF
TRBD1	TRBV24-1	many	TRBJ1-5	TGTGCCACCAGTGATTCAGGGGGCGGGGAACAGCCCCAGCATTTT	CATSDSGGGEQPQHF
TRBD1	TRBV7-3	once	TRBJ1-6	TGTGCCAGCAGCCCCGGGGACAGGGTATCTTCACCCCTCCACTTT	CASSPGDRVSSPLHF
TRBD2	TRBV18	.	TRBJ2-3	TGTGCCAGCTCACCGTCGGCGGCGGGAGGTACAGATACGCAGTATTTT	CASSPSAAGGTDTQYF
.	TRBV3-1/TRBV3-2	.	TRBJ1-5	TGTGCCAGCAGCCAAGATCGTAGCAATCAGCCCCAGCATTTT	CASSQDRSNQPQHF
.	TRBV18	.	TRBJ1-2	TGTGCCAGCTCACCAGGAACTCCCGGGGGCTATGGCTACACCTTC	CASSPGTPGGYGYTF
.	TRBV3-1/TRBV3-2	.	TRBJ1-1	TGTGCCAGCAGCTTCCGGGACATCAACACTGAAGCTTTCTTT	CASSFRDINTEAFF
TRBD1	TRBV18	once	TRBJ2-7	TGTGCCAGCTCTGTGGGACAGGGAAGTCTCTACGAGCAGTACTTC	CASSVGQGSLYEQYF
TRBD1	TRBV12-3/TRBV12-4	.	TRBJ2-5	TGTGCCAGCAACTACAGGGGAGAGGAGACCCAGTACTTC	CASNYRGEETQYF
.	TRBV7-5	.	TRBJ1-4	TGTGTCAGAAGCGCATATCGGGGGGCTGAAGAAAAACTGTTTTTT	CVRSAYRGAEEKLFF
.	TRBV5-6	.	TRBJ1-2	TGTGCCGGCAGCCCAGACAGAGCTAACTATGGCTACACCTTC	CAGSPDRANYGYTF
TRBD2	TRBV4-1	.	TRBJ2-5	TGCGCCAGCAGCCCTAGCGGGGCCGGAGAGACCCAGTACTTC	CASSPSGAGETQYF
TRBD1	TRBV18	.	TRBJ1-1	TGTGCCAGCTCCGCACAGGGGGAGGCTGAAGCTTTCTTT	CASSAQGEAEAFF
.	TRBV5-5	.	TRBJ2-5	TGTGCCAGCAGCTTGGCCAACCGGGAGACCCAGTACTTC	CASSLANRETQYF
.	TRBV12-3/TRBV12-4	.	TRBJ2-1	TGTGCCAGCAGTTTTCCGACTCCTTCGGCGCAGTTCTTC	CASSFPTPSAQFF
TRBD1	TRBV4-1	once	TRBJ2-7	TGCGCCAGCAGCCACAAGATTGGCCGGTCCGGGACAGGGGAAACCTACGAGCAGTACTTC	CASSHKIGRSGTGETYEQYF
TRBD1	TRBV19	.	TRBJ1-5	TGTGCCACTACACAGGGGTGGGGTCAGCCCCAGCATTTT	CATTQGWGQPQHF
.	TRBV12-3/TRBV12-4	.	TRBJ2-1	TGTGCCAGCAGTGGGGCAGGCTACAATGAGCAGTTCTTC	CASSGAGYNEQFF
.	TRBV5-4	.	TRBJ1-5	TGTGCCAGCAGCTTGCAGGGCCGCCAGCCCCAGCATTTT	CASSLQGRQPQHF
.	TRBV19	.	TRBJ2-3	TGTGCCAGTAGTAACCGAGTTTTGACAGATACGCAGTATTTT	CASSNRVLTDTQYF
TRBD1	TRBV19	.	TRBJ2-7	TGTGCCAGTAAAGACACAGGGGGCCCCTACGAGCAGTACTTC	CASKDTGGPYEQYF
.	TRBV4-1	.	TRBJ2-3	TGCGCCAGCAGCCAGTCGGGACTCCTGGCGGATACGCAGTATTTT	CASSQSGLLADTQYF
.	TRBV5-6	.	TRBJ1-2	TGTGCCAGCAACGACGGCCTGGGACGGGAGTACTATGGCTACACCTTC	CASNDGLGREYYGYTF
.	TRBV2	few	TRBJ1-4	TGTGCCAGCAGAGGCCCTCAAAGGGGGTTGGGCGAAAAACTGTTTTTT	CASRGPQRGLGEKLFF
TRBD1	TRBV28	few	TRBJ2-7	TGTGCCAGCGGGGACAGCAGCTCCTACGAGCAGTACTTC	CASGDSSSYEQYF
TRBD1	TRBV5-4	.	TRBJ1-1	TGTGCCAGCAGCCCTCGGACAGGACGAAACACTGAAGCTTTCTTT	CASSPRTGRNTEAFF
.	TRBV25-1	.	TRBJ2-2	TGTGCCAGCAGTGAGGAGGGCCACACCGGGGAGCTGTTTTTT	CASSEEGHTGELFF
.	TRBV9	.	TRBJ1-4	TGTGCCAGCAGCACCCGGGGGGCTGGAGGTGAAAAACTGTTTTTT	CASSTRGAGGEKLFF
.	TRBV9	.	TRBJ2-1	TGTGCCAGCAGCGTAGATTTAGGGAGACGTCAATACAATGAGCAGTTCTTC	CASSVDLGRRQYNEQFF
TRBD1	TRBV19	.	TRBJ1-5	TGTGCCAGTAGGGGGGACAGGGGAATCAATCAGCCCCAGCATTTT	CASRGDRGINQPQHF
TRBD2	TRBV3-1/TRBV3-2	.	TRBJ2-2	TGTGCCAGCAGCCAAGGGGAGGGCAGGACCGGGGAGCTGTTTTTT	CASSQGEGRTGELFF
TRBD1	TRBV28	once	TRBJ2-1	TGTGCCAGCAGTCGAACCGGGACAGGGATTTTTAATGAGCAGTTCTTC	CASSRTGTGIFNEQFF
TRBD1	TRBV5-1	few	TRBJ1-3	TGCGCCAGCAGCTCCGACAGGGGGTTTGGAAACACCATATATTTT	CASSSDRGFGNTIYF
.	TRBV9	.	TRBJ2-7	TGTGCCAGCAGCTCATCCGGGCGGGGTGCAGGTTCGTCCTACGAGCAGTACTTC	CASSSSGRGAGSSYEQYF
TRBD2	TRBV27	.	TRBJ2-7	TGTGCCAGCAGTTTAAGCGGGGGGCTAAATTACGAGCAGTACTTC	CASSLSGGLNYEQYF
.	TRBV21-1	.	TRBJ2-7	TGTGCCAGCAGCAAAATTTGCACGAGCTCCTACGAGCAGTACTTC	CASSKICTSSYEQYF
TRBD1	TRBV7-9	.	TRBJ1-5	TGTGCCAGCAGCTTACAGGGGGAGCCCCAGCATTTT	CASSLQGEPQHF
.	TRBV12-3/TRBV12-4	.	TRBJ1-2	TGTGCCAGCAGTTTAGCGTCAGGTAGGGGCTACACCTTC	CASSLASGRGYTF
TRBD1	TRBV7-8	.	TRBJ2-7	TGTGCCAGCAGCGAAGACAGGGTCCTCGACGAGCAGTACTTC	CASSEDRVLDEQYF
.	TRBV3-1/TRBV3-2	.	TRBJ2-3	TGTGCCAGCAGCCAAGCTGGCCCAGATACGCAGTATTTT	CASSQAGPDTQYF
.	TRBV2	.	TRBJ1-1	TGTGCCAGCAGTTATACAGGGTCGGCTTTCTTT	CASSYTGSAFF
.	TRBV5-6	.	TRBJ2-3	TGTGCCAGCAGCTTAGACAGTACTAGCACAGATACGCAGTATTTT	CASSLDSTSTDTQYF
TRBD2	TRBV9	.	TRBJ2-7	TGTGCCAGCAGCGTAGAAAAAGGGGGACTAGCGGGAGGAACCTACGAGCAGTACTTC	CASSVEKGGLAGGTYEQYF